The 25 T cell receptor beta chains listed next were all sequenced from one sample in a study of STAT5B mutations in CD4+ large granular lymphocyte leukemia. The protocol was immunoSEQ multiplex PCR, while the TCRdb copy is restricted to in-frame clones and leaves out a portion. The table records roughly 26,000 clones, 81% of them present only once. Sequencing was performed on CD4+ T cells from blood buffy coats. These receptors were obtained from a human donor in good health.

This chain connects TRBV9 to TRBJ2-7; TRBD1 matches at 9 bases. With 0 bases clipped from V and 6 bases from J, the junction kept 7 bases outside the gene matches. CDR1 SGDLS and CDR2 YYNGEE come from the germline V gene. The CDR3 has 15 amino acids. CDR3 residues: CASSVGDRERGEQYF. In nucleotides, the CDR3 is TGTGCCAGCAGCGTAGGGGACAGGGAAAGGGGCGAGCAGTACTTC.

The CDR3 reads CASSSYGGLNTEAFF. The CDR3 nucleotides read TGTGCCAGCAGTTCGTACGGCGGGCTGAACACTGAAGCTTTCTTT. V is TRBV27 and J is TRBJ1-1; D call uncertain. From germline, CDR1 is MNHEY and CDR2 SMNVEV (reference sequence). Between the trimmed V and J ends, which lost 4 bases and 0 bases, there was a span of 12 bases. The CDR3 covers 15 residues.

The chain combines TRBV5-6 with TRBJ2-7; D is unclear. CDR1 SGHDT and CDR2 YYEEEE come from the germline V gene. The CDR3 covers 12 residues. V gave up 4 bases and J gave up 4 bases, with 9 bases separating them. The CDR3 region has the DNA TGTGCCAGCAGCCGGCGACTGTACGAGCAGTACTTC. Translating it yields CASSRRLYEQYF.

This clone was detected a few times. The gene calls are TRBV6-5 and TRBJ1-5; D is perhaps TRBD1 (6 bases). The CDR3 is made up of 13 amino acids. Germline loops: CDR1 MNHEY, CDR2 SVGAGI. Trimming left V 5 bases short and J 6 bases short, with 11 bases between. CDR3 in DNA: TGTGCCAGCAGTCTCCAACAGGGTCAGCCCCAGCATTTT. Translated, it gives CASSLQQGQPQHF.

The chain has TRBV27 and TRBJ1-1; D might be TRBD1 (5 bases). This CDR3 spans 11 amino acids. V lost 8 bases and J lost 6, with 10 bases in between. The germline gives CDR1 MNHEY, CDR2 SMNVEV (reference sequence). CDR3 residues: CASHRGAEAFF. The CDR3 nucleotides read TGTGCCAGCCACCGGGGGGCTGAAGCTTTCTTT.

The chain joins TRBV5-1 to TRBJ2-5, with TRBD2 identical over 13 bases. The CDR3 has 16 residues. After removal of 3 bases from V and 5 bases from J, the junction contained 7 bases not matched to a gene. Germline V gene data show CDR1 as SGHRS and CDR2 as YFSETQ. The CDR3, as DNA: TGCGCCAGCAGCTACGCGGGGACTAGCGGGACGGAGACCCAGTACTTC. It translates to CASSYAGTSGTETQYF.

The chain has TRBV25-1 and TRBJ2-1; 10 nucleotides agree with TRBD2. The CDR3 is made up of 18 amino acids. Germline values: CDR1 MGHDK, CDR2 SYGVNS. Germline trimming cut 8 bases from V and 7 bases from J; bases unmatched to any gene: 20. CDR3 DNA sequence: TGTGCCAGCCTCAAAACCGAGGGGGGGCTAGCGGGAGTTAATGAGCAGTTCTTC. This gives the protein CASLKTEGGLAGVNEQFF.

This sequence joins TRBV19 and TRBJ1-3; D remains unclear. Trimming left V 7 bases short and J 0 bases short, with 13 bases between. This CDR3 has 15 residues. The germline V gene has CDR1 LNHDA and CDR2 SQIVND (reference sequence). The CDR3 spells CASKGRLPSGNTIYF. The CDR3 DNA follows: TGTGCCAGTAAAGGGCGTCTACCCTCTGGAAACACCATATATTTT.

A few counts support this clone. This chain connects TRBV13 to TRBJ1-5, with D possibly TRBD1 on 6 matching bases. The CDR3 runs 13 residues. CDR1 PRHDT and CDR2 FYEKMQ come from the germline V gene (reference sequence). V was pared by 9 bases and J by 9 bases, with 18 bases between. The CDR3 DNA reads as TGTGCCAGGCTTAGGGACACTTTTCGGCCCCAGCATTTT. The encoded protein is CARLRDTFRPQHF.

This clone was recorded only once. This chain links TRBV6-6 with TRBJ1-2; D is unresolved. V was clipped by 0 bases and J by 1 base, with 12 bases between them. The CDR3 runs 16 residues. CDR1 and CDR2 (germline): MNHNY, SVGAGI (reference sequence). In DNA, the CDR3 is TGTGCCAGCAGTTACTCGAACAGCTTTGATAACTATGGCTACACCTTC. Protein sequence: CASSYSNSFDNYGYTF.

The chain joins TRBV21-1 to TRBJ1-1. TRBV21-1 is tagged as a pseudogene. The CDR3 runs to 17 residues. CDR3 in amino acids: CASSGQPGGPMNTEAFF. The CDR3 DNA sequence: TGTGCCAGCAGCGGCCAGCCGGGCGGACCCATGAACACTGAAGCTTTCTTT.

This chain joins TRBV6-1 and TRBJ1-5; TRBD1 matches 9 bases. Germline trimming cut 6 bases from V and 7 bases from J; bases unmatched to any gene: 10. The CDR3 is 15 residues long. Germline CDR1 is MNHNS and CDR2 is SASEGT. Here the CDR3 DNA reads TGTGCCAGCAGGCGGGACAGGGTGACGGGACAGCCCCAGCATTTT. Residues: CASRRDRVTGQPQHF.

The rearrangement joins TRBV10-3 to TRBJ1-6, with D possibly TRBD1 on 6 matching bases. The ends were cut back, 3 bases at V and 4 bases at J, with 7 bases in the middle. Germline CDR1 is ENHRY and CDR2 is SYGVKD. The CDR3 runs 14 residues. The CDR3, as DNA: TGTGCCATCAGTGAACAGGGTTATAATTCACCCCTCCACTTT. Protein product: CAISEQGYNSPLHF.

The rearrangement links TRBV11-2 to TRBJ2-7; 10 nucleotides align to TRBD1. V dropped 5 bases and J dropped 5; count of bases not matched to a gene: 12. Germline V lookup: CDR1 SGHAT, CDR2 FQNNGV. The CDR3 loop spans 16 amino acids. CDR3: CASSPRRDRGSDEQYV. CDR3 nucleotides: TGTGCCAGCAGCCCGAGACGGGACAGGGGTTCCGACGAGCAGTACGTC.

CDR3 sequence: CASSLGDTGTETQYF. CDR3 bases: TGTGCCAGCAGCTTAGGGGACACCGGGACGGAGACCCAGTACTTC. The rearrangement joins TRBV13 to TRBJ2-5, with D possibly called TRBD1 or TRBD2 (5 bases each). Germline V gene sequence: CDR1 PRHDT, CDR2 FYEKMQ (reference sequence). Trimming cost V 0 bases and J 5 bases, with 13 bases left between them. This CDR3 region has 15 residues. The full variable domain, completed using reference TRBV13 and TRBJ2-5, is AAGVIQSPRHLIKEKRETATLKCYPIPRHDTVYWYQQGPGQDPQFLISFYEKMQSDKGSIPDRFSAQQFSDYHSELNMSSLELGDSALYFCASSLGDTGTETQYFGPGTRLLVL.

The rearrangement joins TRBV6-5 to TRBJ2-3; D call uncertain. The germline gives CDR1 MNHEY, CDR2 SVGAGI. The CDR3 is 13 amino acids. V was trimmed by 8 bases and J by 2 bases, leaving 11 bases between them. This CDR3 is CASAPRDTDTQYF. The CDR3 DNA follows: TGTGCCAGCGCCCCCAGAGACACAGATACGCAGTATTTT.

The V and J genes are TRBV18 and TRBJ1-2, with TRBD1 identical over 7 bases. This CDR3 is built from 15 residues. Germline V gives CDR1 KGHSH, CDR2 LQKENI. The V segment lost 7 bases and the J segment 4 bases; nucleotides outside the gene matches: 12. The CDR3 region has the DNA TGTGCCAGCTTACTAGACAGGGCCGCGGGCTATGGCTACACCTTC. Its protein is CASLLDRAAGYGYTF.

This chain connects TRBV28 to TRBJ2-5; no clear D gene. Germline CDR1 MDHEN, CDR2 SYDVKM. There are 14 residues in the CDR3. V was shortened by 2 bases and J by 3 bases, with 10 bases between the two germline ends. The chain's CDR3 is CASSLGLGEETQYF. The DNA of the CDR3 is TGTGCCAGCAGTTTAGGGCTAGGCGAAGAGACCCAGTACTTC.

The chain combines TRBV6-5 with TRBJ2-6, with D perhaps matching TRBD2 (7 bases). The germline CDR1 and CDR2 sequences are MNHEY and SVGAGI. Trimming removed 8 bases at V and 2 bases at J, with 13 bases between. The CDR3 spans 15 residues. The CDR3 nucleotides read TGTGCCAGCTGGGGGGGGGCGACTGGGGCCAACGTCCTGACTTTC. Encoded protein: CASWGGATGANVLTF.

The J gene is TRBJ2-3, the V gene TRBV10-3; D might be TRBD2 (5 bases). The CDR3 runs 17 residues. V gave up 0 bases and J gave up 0 bases, with 13 bases separating them. The germline gives CDR1 ENHRY, CDR2 SYGVKD. CDR3 bases: TGTGCCATCAGTGAGTCTCTGAGCGGACTTAGCACAGATACGCAGTATTTT. This translates into CAISESLSGLSTDTQYF.

The chain employs TRBV11-3 and TRBJ2-7; unclear D gene. The V gene lost 1 base and the J gene lost 2 bases, with 12 bases spanning the gap. The CDR3 runs to 15 residues. Germline V gene data show CDR1 as SGHNT and CDR2 as YENEEA. The CDR3 here is CASSLGSEAAYEQYF. In DNA, the CDR3 is TGTGCCAGCAGCTTAGGGTCTGAAGCTGCCTACGAGCAGTACTTC.

The rearrangement uses TRBV10-3 and TRBJ1-2; no clear D. Germline V gene lookup returns CDR1 ENHRY and CDR2 SYGVKD. The CDR3 is made up of 12 amino acids. The ends were cut back, 2 bases at V and 7 bases at J, with 8 bases in the middle. Here the CDR3 reads CAISERGFGYTF. DNA for the CDR3: TGTGCCATCAGTGAGCGGGGATTTGGCTACACCTTC.

The CDR3 coding sequence is TGTGCCAGCAGTTACAGTGAGAACACTGAAGCTTTCTTT. It is translated as CASSYSENTEAFF. The chain joins TRBV6-6 to TRBJ1-1, with D unresolved. V dropped 2 bases and J dropped 1 base, with 5 bases sitting between them. Germline V CDR1 and CDR2: MNHNY, SVGAGI (reference sequence). The CDR3 contains 13 residues.

The rearrangement uses TRBV2 and TRBJ1-4; no clear D gene. The CDR3 is 14 amino acids. Trimming took off 6 bases at V and 5 bases at J, with 13 bases between the two ends. Germline V gives CDR1 SNHLY, CDR2 FYNNEI. CDR3 nucleotides: TGTGCCAGCAGGACCAGGTCGTTAAATGAAAAACTGTTTTTT. Its translation: CASRTRSLNEKLFF.

The CDR3 sequence is CASSEGETQYF. CDR3 coding DNA: TGTGCCAGCAGTGAAGGGGAGACCCAGTACTTC. V usage is TRBV2 and J usage is TRBJ2-5; no reliable D call. The CDR3 is 11 amino acids. V lost 1 base, J lost 5 bases, and 2 bases lay in between. Germline CDR1 and CDR2: SNHLY and FYNNEI.